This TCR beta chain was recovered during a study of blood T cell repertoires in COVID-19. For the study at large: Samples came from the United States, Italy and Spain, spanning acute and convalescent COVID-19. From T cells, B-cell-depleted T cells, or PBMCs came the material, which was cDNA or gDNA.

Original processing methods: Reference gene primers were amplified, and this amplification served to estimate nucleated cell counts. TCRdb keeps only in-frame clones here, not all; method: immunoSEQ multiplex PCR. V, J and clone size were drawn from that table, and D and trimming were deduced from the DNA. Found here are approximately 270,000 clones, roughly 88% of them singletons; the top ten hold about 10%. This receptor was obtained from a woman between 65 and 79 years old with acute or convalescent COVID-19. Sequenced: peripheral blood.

The CDR3 spells CASSMWGEETQYF. CDR3 nucleotides: TGTGCCAGTAGTATGTGGGGGGAAGAGACCCAGTACTTC. The V gene is TRBV19, the J gene TRBJ2-5, with D possibly TRBD2 on 6 matching bases. From germline, CDR1 is LNHDA and CDR2 SQIVND (reference sequence). The CDR3 totals 13 residues. The ends were cut back, 3 bases at V and 3 bases at J, with 8 bases in the middle.